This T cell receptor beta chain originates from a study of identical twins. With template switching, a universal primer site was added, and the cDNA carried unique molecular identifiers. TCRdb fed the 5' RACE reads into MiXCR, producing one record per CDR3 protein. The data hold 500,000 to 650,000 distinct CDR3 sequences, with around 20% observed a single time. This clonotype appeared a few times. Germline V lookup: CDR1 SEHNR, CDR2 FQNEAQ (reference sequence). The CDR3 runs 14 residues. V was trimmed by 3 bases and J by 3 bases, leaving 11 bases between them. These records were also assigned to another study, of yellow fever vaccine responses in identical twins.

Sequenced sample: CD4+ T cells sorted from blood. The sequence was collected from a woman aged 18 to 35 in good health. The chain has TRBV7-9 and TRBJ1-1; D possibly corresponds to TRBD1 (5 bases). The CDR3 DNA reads TGTGCCAGCAGCTTCGGGGGTAAGGACACTGAAGCTTTCTTT. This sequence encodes CASSFGGKDTEAFF.